This passage covers 28 T cell receptor beta chains from one sample sequenced in a study of OX40 agonist ivuxolimab in advanced cancers. The method was immunoSEQ multiplex PCR; TCRdb's version includes in-frame clones alone and lacks a portion of them. The table includes under 50,000 clones, 82% detected once. The source was CD4+ or CD8+ T cells sorted from blood, collected in a trial of the OX40 agonist ivuxolimab. Receptors originate from an adult with an advanced solid tumor such as melanoma, head and neck, liver or kidney cancer.

The V and J genes are TRBV7-8 and TRBJ2-1; 12 bases are a match to TRBD2. The CDR3 consists of 15 residues. V lost 2 bases to trimming and J lost 6 bases; unmatched junction nucleotides: 2. Germline CDR1 and CDR2: SGHVS and FQNEAQ. The CDR3 loop is CASSLTSGGTNEQFF. In DNA form, the CDR3 reads TGTGCCAGCAGCTTAACTAGCGGGGGGACCAATGAGCAGTTCTTC. The variable domain in full, completed from reference TRBV7-8 and TRBJ2-1, reads GAGVSQSPRYKVAKRGQDVALRCDPISGHVSLFWYQQALGQGPEFLTYFQNEAQLDKSGLPSDRFFAERPEGSVSTLKIQRTQQEDSAVYLCASSLTSGGTNEQFFGPGTRLTVL.

This sequence joins TRBV5-5 and TRBJ2-7; D unclear. This CDR3 is built from 15 residues. Germline CDR1 reads SGHKS; CDR2 reads YYEKEE (reference sequence). V was shortened by 5 bases and J by 0 bases, with 15 bases between the two germline ends. CDR3 in amino acids: CASSTNPAISYEQYF. In DNA form, the CDR3 reads TGTGCCAGCAGTACCAATCCGGCCATCTCCTACGAGCAGTACTTC.

This chain connects TRBV7-2 to TRBJ1-1; 10 bases are shared with TRBD1. The CDR3 covers 16 residues. With 3 bases clipped from V and 1 base from J, the junction kept 5 bases outside the gene matches. Germline V gives CDR1 SGHTA, CDR2 FQGNSA. This CDR3 is CASSFSRQGANTEAFF. CDR3 sequence (DNA): TGTGCCAGCAGCTTTAGCCGACAGGGGGCGAACACTGAAGCTTTCTTT.

The CDR3 DNA is TGCGCCAGCGGTCAGACTAGCGGGAACACCGGGGAGCTGTTTTTT. It codes for CASGQTSGNTGELFF. The chain combines TRBV5-1 with TRBJ2-2, with 9 nucleotides matching TRBD2. The CDR3 is made up of 15 amino acids. V dropped 7 bases and J dropped 1; count of bases not matched to a gene: 5. CDR1 and CDR2 (germline): SGHRS, YFSETQ.

This chain connects TRBV12-5 to TRBJ1-3; 9 bases match TRBD1. Germline CDR1 reads LGHNT; CDR2 reads FRNRAP. V lost 6 bases and J lost 1; bases outside the gene matches: 7. The CDR3 sequence is 16 residues long. In DNA form, the CDR3 reads TGTGCTAGTGGATGGGGACAGGGAGATTCTGGAAACACCATATATTTT. Protein product: CASGWGQGDSGNTIYF.

This chain uses TRBV11-3 with TRBJ2-3; 14 nucleotides line up with TRBD2. The CDR3 is 16 amino acids. Germline V gene sequence: CDR1 SGHNT, CDR2 YENEEA. V lost 5 bases and J lost 6; bases outside the gene matches: 7. The CDR3 DNA sequence: TGTGCCAGCAGCAAAGGGACTAGCGGGAGAGTGGATACGCAGTATTTT. Protein: CASSKGTSGRVDTQYF.

This chain connects TRBV7-9 to TRBJ2-7; no reliable D call. Trimming took 2 bases from V and 6 from J, leaving 8 bases between them. This CDR3 is 12 amino acids long. The germline V gene has CDR1 SEHNR and CDR2 FQNEAQ (reference sequence). CDR3 sequence: CASSLPIGEQYF. Here the CDR3 DNA reads TGTGCCAGCAGCTTACCGATCGGCGAGCAGTACTTC.

The CDR3 spells CASSLVSAGGPNIQYF. CDR3 in DNA: TGTGCCAGCAGCTTAGTCTCCGCGGGAGGGCCGAACATTCAGTACTTC. The chain has TRBV11-2 and TRBJ2-4; 9 bases map to TRBD2. The length of the CDR3 is 16 residues. Trimming removed 1 base from V and 7 bases from J; junction bases left unmatched: 8. Germline assignment: CDR1 SGHAT and CDR2 FQNNGV. Drawing the rest from reference TRBV11-2 and TRBJ2-4, the complete variable domain is EAGVAQSPRYKIIEKRQSVAFWCNPISGHATLYWYQQILGQGPKLLIQFQNNGVVDDSQLPKDRFSAERLKGVDSTLKIQPAKLEDSAVYLCASSLVSAGGPNIQYFGAGTRLSVL.

The chain couples TRBV2 to TRBJ2-7; 8 bases fit TRBD1. The V gene end was trimmed by 10 bases and the J gene end by 7 bases; junction bases not matched to a gene: 9. The CDR3 has 12 amino acids. From germline, CDR1 is SNHLY and CDR2 FYNNEI. The CDR3 protein is CATDRGWREQYF. For the CDR3, the DNA is TGTGCCACCGACAGGGGATGGAGGGAGCAGTACTTC.

By frequency in the sample, this clone is medium-sized. V gene TRBV10-1 combines with J gene TRBJ2-1, with 8 nucleotides matching TRBD1. The CDR3 length is 16 residues. J was trimmed by 4 bases and V by 5 bases; bases with no gene match: 10. The germline V gene encodes CDR1 WNHNN and CDR2 SYGVQD (reference sequence). The DNA for the CDR3 is TGCGCCAGCAGTCTTTCCGGGACAGGAGCATACAATGAGCAGTTCTTC. Its translation: CASSLSGTGAYNEQFF.

The genes are TRBV9 and TRBJ2-7; TRBD2 might be the D (6 bases). Trimming removed 1 base at V and 4 bases at J, with 15 bases between. This CDR3 is built from 15 residues. Germline V lookup: CDR1 SGDLS, CDR2 YYNGEE. CDR3 nucleotides: TGTGCCAGCAGCGTAATGGGGGGAATGGAATACGAGCAGTACTTC. It codes for CASSVMGGMEYEQYF.

The genes are TRBV19 and TRBJ2-2; D not certain. The CDR3 covers 14 residues. The germline gives CDR1 LNHDA, CDR2 SQIVND (reference sequence). With 4 bases removed from V and 4 bases from J, the gap between germline ends came to 10 bases. The CDR3 DNA reads as TGTGCCAGTAGTACGGCACGAACCACCGGGGAGCTGTTTTTT. Protein product: CASSTARTTGELFF.

This clone was found once. This chain joins TRBV30 and TRBJ1-4; D remains unclear. The ends were cut back, 5 bases at V and 2 bases at J, with 18 bases in the middle. Germline loops: CDR1 GTSNPN, CDR2 SVGIG (reference sequence). CDR3 size: 16 residues. CDR3 in DNA: TGTGCCTGGGGTAGGGTCTTGGGCGGCACTAATGAAAAACTGTTTTTT. Translation: CAWGRVLGGTNEKLFF.

The V call is TRBV7-2, the J call TRBJ2-3, with D tentatively TRBD2 (5 bases). Germline-derived CDR1 and CDR2 are SGHTA and FQGNSA. Trimming removed 0 bases at V and 3 bases at J, with 10 bases between. The CDR3 is made up of 15 amino acids. CDR3 protein: CASSLAGVVTDTQYF. The CDR3 bases are TGTGCCAGCAGCTTAGCGGGAGTGGTGACAGATACGCAGTATTTT.

The rearrangement uses TRBV15 and TRBJ1-4, with D maybe TRBD1 (5 bases). The ends were cut back, 1 base at V and 8 bases at J, with 11 bases in the middle. Looked up from germline, CDR1 is LNHNV and CDR2 is YYDKDF (reference sequence). This CDR3 region has 14 residues. Here the CDR3 reads CATSRAGEREKLFF. CDR3 bases: TGTGCCACCAGCAGAGCGGGGGAGAGGGAAAAACTGTTTTTT.

V is TRBV11-2 and J is TRBJ1-5; D call uncertain. This CDR3 comprises 13 residues. Germline V CDR1 and CDR2: SGHAT, FQNNGV. V lost 3 bases to trimming and J lost 2 bases, with 5 bases between them. The DNA for the CDR3 is TGTGCCAGCAGCTTGTCGGGCAATCAGCCCCAGCATTTT. It specifies CASSLSGNQPQHF.

This chain joins TRBV21-1 and TRBJ1-5; TRBD1 is taken as the D call from the table, unchecked against the DNA. TRBV21-1 is deemed a pseudogene. The length of the CDR3 is 19 residues. This CDR3 reads CASSKIGQVRDYSNQPQHF. CDR3 coding DNA: TGTGCCAGCAGCAAGATCGGACAGGTAAGGGATTATAGCAATCAGCCCCAGCATTTT.

This chain's CDR3 is CAIRWGTGPNTQYF. The CDR3 DNA follows: TGTGCCATCAGGTGGGGGACAGGGCCAAATACGCAGTATTTT. The chain employs TRBV10-3 and TRBJ2-3; 9 nucleotides align to TRBD1. V dropped 6 bases and J dropped 7; count of bases not matched to a gene: 8. This CDR3 is 14 amino acids long. Germline V gene lookup returns CDR1 ENHRY and CDR2 SYGVKD.

The chain links TRBV28 to TRBJ1-2; TRBD1 aligns across 9 bases. Germline V CDR1 and CDR2: MDHEN, SYDVKM. The CDR3 runs to 15 residues. J was trimmed by 0 bases and V by 5 bases; bases with no gene match: 4. The CDR3 sequence is CASSGWDRANYGYTF. For the CDR3, the DNA is TGTGCCAGCAGTGGCTGGGACAGGGCTAACTATGGCTACACCTTC.

This clone has only a few counts. The CDR3 loop is CASSQTSGSAYNEQFF. CDR3 DNA: TGCGCCAGCAGCCAAACTAGCGGGAGTGCCTACAATGAGCAGTTCTTC. V gene TRBV5-1 combines with J gene TRBJ2-1; 11 bases match TRBD2. The CDR3 is 16 residues long. V lost 4 bases and J lost 2; bases outside the gene matches: 5. CDR1 SGHRS and CDR2 YFSETQ come from the germline V gene.

This chain uses TRBV30 with TRBJ1-2, with TRBD1 identical over 9 bases. Losses at the gene ends were 7 bases for V and 8 bases for J; bases not matched to a gene: 14. Germline lookup yields CDR1 GTSNPN and CDR2 SVGIG (reference sequence). The CDR3 sequence is 14 residues long. This CDR3 reads CASPPTGGIDGYTF. In DNA, the CDR3 is TGTGCCTCTCCCCCGACAGGGGGAATCGACGGCTACACCTTC. The full variable domain, completed using reference TRBV30 and TRBJ1-2, is SQTIHQWPATLVQPVGSPLSLECTVEGTSNPNLYWYRQAAGRGLQLLFYSVGIGQISSEVPQNLSASRPQDRQFILSSKKLLLSDSGFYLCASPPTGGIDGYTFGSGTRLTVV.

This clone showed up just once. The chain is built from TRBV6-1 and TRBJ1-5; D may be TRBD1 (6 bases). This CDR3 spans 13 amino acids. Trimming shortened V by 10 bases and J by 4 bases, and 14 bases separated the two germline ends. The germline CDR1 and CDR2 sequences are MNHNS and SASEGT. The CDR3 sequence: CATTIDRNQPQHF. The CDR3 region has the DNA TGTGCCACAACCATCGACAGGAATCAGCCCCAGCATTTT.

The V gene is TRBV5-1, the J gene TRBJ1-3, with D unresolved. CDR3 length equals 16 residues. The V gene lost 4 bases and the J gene lost 0 bases, with 14 bases spanning the gap. Germline values: CDR1 SGHRS, CDR2 YFSETQ. The CDR3 sequence is CASSPTFTVSGNTIYF. In nucleotides, the CDR3 is TGCGCCAGCAGCCCTACTTTTACAGTCTCTGGAAACACCATATATTTT.

This clone is a singleton in its sample. For the CDR3, the DNA is TGTGCCACCAGCAGGGGCCAGAGTTTTGAAGCTTTCTTT. This gives the protein CATSRGQSFEAFF. J is TRBJ1-1 and V is TRBV15; D gene uncertain. Germline V gene sequence: CDR1 LNHNV, CDR2 YYDKDF (reference sequence). V was clipped by 3 bases and J by 7 bases, with 12 bases between them. The CDR3 consists of 13 residues.

The chain uses TRBV6-5 and TRBJ2-1; a possible D gene is TRBD1 (7 bases). Germline-derived CDR1 and CDR2 are MNHEY and SVGAGI. The CDR3 is made up of 16 amino acids. The V end was cut by 4 bases, the J end by 4 bases, with 17 bases between. CDR3 sequence: CASSSEGATTYNEQFF. The CDR3 nucleotides read TGTGCCAGCAGTTCGGAGGGGGCCACTACATACAATGAGCAGTTCTTC.

This clone occurred once. The chain joins TRBV19 to TRBJ1-1, with D unclear. The CDR3 length is 12 residues. Germline-derived CDR1 and CDR2 are LNHDA and SQIVND (reference sequence). V lost 6 bases, J lost 1 base, and 6 bases lay in between. CDR3 DNA: TGTGCCAGTAGGCCGAAGAACACTGAAGCTTTCTTT. Amino acids: CASRPKNTEAFF.

The CDR3 is CASSLTSGRFNEQYF. The CDR3 DNA follows: TGCGCCAGCAGCTTGACTAGCGGGAGATTTAACGAGCAGTACTTC. The rearrangement links TRBV5-1 to TRBJ2-5, with TRBD2 identical over 11 bases. The DNA end lines up better with TRBJ2-7; the J call may be wrong. Germline assignment: CDR1 SGHRS and CDR2 YFSETQ. The length of the CDR3 is 15 residues.

In this sample, this clone turned up once. This sequence joins TRBV30 and TRBJ1-3; 10 bases agree with TRBD1. CDR1 is GTSNPN, CDR2 SVGIG, per germline (reference sequence). CDR3 length: 18 residues. V lost 0 bases to trimming and J lost 4 bases; unmatched junction nucleotides: 12. The CDR3 nucleotides read TGTGCCTGGAGTGTACCTTTATTACCGGGACAGGGGGGAAACACCATATATTTT. Protein product: CAWSVPLLPGQGGNTIYF.